The clone carrying this T cell receptor beta chain has more than one count but fewer than ten. Its antigen is not identified. The data originate from a study of shared clonotypes between healthy human individuals. Whole-study context: CD4 naive cells filled three plates per donor, CD4 memory three, CD8 naive two and CD8 memory one.

Naive-designated CD8 cells lacked CD45RO, were positively enriched for CCR7, and omitted terminally differentiated effector memory CD45RA+ cells. Healthy and HIV-negative, the adult donors had no recent acute infections or vaccinations. The data were produced by immunoSEQ multiplex PCR, yet TCRdb's version contains in-frame clones alone and is incomplete. The sample yields about 2.1 million clones, about 94% seen once. Findings and caveats of the study: Compared with clonotypes that all four donors shared, non-shared clonotypes had lower generation probabilities. When naive CD4 clonotypes were compared across a handful of donors, about 4.8% were shared.

The origin of this receptor is a man younger than 35 in good health. Some clones in this sample may be carry-over from other donors' samples. Sequenced input: naive CD8+ T cells from PBMCs.

CDR3 DNA: TGTGCCAGCAGTAACAGGGGCGATAGCAATCAGCCCCAGCATTTT. Translated: CASSNRGDSNQPQHF. This chain uses TRBV2 with TRBJ1-5; 7 positions match TRBD1. J gave up 0 bases and V 5 bases, and 4 bases lay outside the gene matches. The CDR3 spans 15 residues. Germline loops: CDR1 SNHLY, CDR2 FYNNEI.